Listed below are T cell receptor beta chains from one sample, sequenced in a study of T cell changes during pregnancy in multiple sclerosis. Libraries were prepared by immunoSEQ multiplex PCR; TCRdb keeps only in-frame clonotypes and omits some of them. The sample shows 55,000 to 65,000 clones, approximately 92% of them seen only once. The sequences come from CD4+ T cells from peripheral blood mononuclear cells, collected before pregnancy. These receptors were taken from a female donor with multiple sclerosis, enrolled in a pregnancy study. The CDR3 runs from the conserved cysteine through the conserved F or W. A D gene is named only where the DNA matches it firmly. Clone size is stated in some rows and not others, as once, few, many or a class when expanded.

V gene	CDR3 length	clone size	J gene	D gene	CDR3 protein	CDR3 DNA
TRBV28	12	.	TRBJ1-1	.	CASSSWPGEAFF	TGTGCCAGCAGTTCATGGCCAGGGGAAGCTTTCTTT
TRBV7-2	15	.	TRBJ1-2	TRBD1	CASSLDNRGRSGYTF	TGTGCCAGCAGCTTAGATAACAGGGGGCGAAGTGGCTACACCTTC
TRBV5-1	15	once	TRBJ1-2	TRBD1	CASSEDRGRLNGYTF	TGCGCCAGCAGCGAGGACAGGGGACGTCTTAATGGCTACACCTTC
TRBV11-2	14	.	TRBJ2-5	.	CASSLVYFQETQYF	TGTGCCAGCAGCTTAGTTTACTTCCAAGAGACCCAGTACTTC
TRBV5-1	13	.	TRBJ2-3	.	CASSLVEGATQYF	TGCGCCAGCAGCTTGGTCGAGGGAGCTACGCAGTATTTT
TRBV5-1	15	.	TRBJ1-2	TRBD1	CASSLGQGASPGYTF	TGCGCCAGCAGCTTGGGACAGGGGGCTTCTCCGGGCTACACCTTC
TRBV28	15	.	TRBJ1-2	.	CASSSRQPPHYGYTF	TGTGCCAGCAGTTCTCGACAGCCTCCACACTATGGCTACACCTTC
TRBV14	16	.	TRBJ1-1	TRBD1	CASSPLATGLNTEAFF	TGTGCCAGCAGCCCCCTCGCGACAGGGTTGAACACTGAAGCTTTCTTT
TRBV27	16	.	TRBJ2-1	TRBD2	CASEARSSGLRNEQFF	TGTGCCAGCGAGGCCCGATCTAGCGGACTTCGCAATGAGCAGTTCTTC
TRBV28	17	.	TRBJ2-3	TRBD2	CASSMLGLAGEEDTQYF	TGTGCCAGCAGTATGCTGGGACTAGCGGGAGAAGAAGATACGCAGTATTTT
TRBV6-6	16	once	TRBJ2-2	.	CASSRRGEVKTGELFF	TGTGCCAGCAGCCGCCGCGGGGAGGTTAAGACCGGGGAGCTGTTTTTT
TRBV30	14	.	TRBJ2-7	.	CAWSVGRGPYEQYF	TGTGCCTGGAGTGTGGGAAGGGGTCCCTACGAGCAGTACTTC
TRBV5-1	15	.	TRBJ2-3	.	CASSLDRIMADTQYF	TGCGCCAGCAGTCTCGACAGGATTATGGCAGATACGCAGTATTTT
TRBV28	15	.	TRBJ2-5	TRBD2	CASSATSGSGETQYF	TGTGCCAGCAGTGCGACTAGCGGGAGCGGGGAGACCCAGTACTTC
TRBV27	16	.	TRBJ2-7	TRBD1	CASSLSPTGATDEQYF	TGTGCCAGCAGCCTCTCCCCTACAGGGGCAACTGACGAGCAGTACTTC
TRBV14	12	.	TRBJ2-7	.	CASSQWGDEQYF	TGTGCCAGCAGCCAGTGGGGAGACGAGCAGTACTTC
TRBV5-8	15	few	TRBJ2-1	TRBD2	CASSSLGGPYNEQFF	TGTGCCAGCAGCTCGCTGGGAGGGCCGTACAATGAGCAGTTCTTC
TRBV4-2	15	.	TRBJ1-1	.	CASSQDRGMGTEAFF	TGTGCCAGCAGCCAAGATCGAGGGATGGGCACTGAAGCTTTCTTT
TRBV7-2	15	.	TRBJ1-2	TRBD1	CASSLVTGGNYGYTF	TGTGCCAGCAGCTTAGTTACAGGGGGGAACTATGGCTACACCTTC
TRBV2	15	.	TRBJ2-5	TRBD2	CASRELAGGVGTQYF	TGTGCCAGCAGGGAACTAGCGGGGGGGGTGGGGACCCAGTACTTC
TRBV4-3	14	.	TRBJ1-4	.	CASRGGNWGEKLFF	TGCGCCAGCAGGGGGGGAAATTGGGGTGAAAAACTGTTTTTT
TRBV28	14	.	TRBJ2-7	TRBD2	CASTTPGTSGREYF	TGTGCCAGCACAACCCCCGGGACTAGCGGGAGAGAATACTTC
TRBV18	15	.	TRBJ2-7	TRBD2	CASSPGTSGGNEQYF	TGTGCCAGCTCACCCGGGACTAGCGGGGGTAACGAGCAGTACTTC
TRBV5-1	16	.	TRBJ2-3	TRBD2	CASSFASGRFSDTQYF	TGCGCCAGCAGCTTTGCTAGCGGGAGGTTCTCAGATACGCAGTATTTT
TRBV30	14	.	TRBJ1-2	TRBD1	CAWSRTGGNYGYTF	TGTGCCTGGAGTCGGACAGGGGGAAACTATGGCTACACCTTC
TRBV30	17	.	TRBJ2-7	TRBD1	CAWSGNYRTGLYYEQYF	TGTGCCTGGAGCGGCAATTATAGGACAGGTTTATACTACGAGCAGTACTTC
TRBV5-1	18	.	TRBJ2-7	.	CASSSPPGEGTPPYEQYF	TGCGCCAGCAGCTCCCCCCCAGGGGAGGGGACTCCACCCTACGAGCAGTACTTC
TRBV5-4	13	.	TRBJ2-2	.	CASSSRATGELFF	TGTGCCAGCAGCTCGAGAGCCACCGGGGAGCTGTTTTTT
TRBV27	14	.	TRBJ1-5	.	CASSLAGSNQPQHF	TGTGCCAGCAGTTTAGCGGGGAGTAATCAGCCCCAGCATTTT
TRBV11-2	16	.	TRBJ2-2	TRBD2	CASSYGLAGYTGELFF	TGTGCCAGCAGCTATGGACTAGCGGGGTACACCGGGGAGCTGTTTTTT
TRBV28	11	few	TRBJ1-2	TRBD1	CACGQGYGYTF	TGTGCCTGCGGACAGGGCTATGGCTACACCTTC
TRBV7-2	15	.	TRBJ2-3	.	CASSLEGRLTDTQYF	TGTGCCAGCAGCTTAGAAGGCAGGCTCACAGATACGCAGTATTTT
TRBV30	13	once	TRBJ1-5	.	CAWDAMGGQPQHF	TGTGCCTGGGACGCCATGGGGGGACAGCCCCAGCATTTT
TRBV7-2	12	.	TRBJ1-1	.	CASSRENTEAFF	TGTGCCAGCTCCAGGGAGAACACTGAAGCTTTCTTT
TRBV6-1	14	.	TRBJ2-1	.	CASSTASSYNEQFF	TGTGCCAGTTCGACAGCGAGCTCCTACAATGAGCAGTTCTTC